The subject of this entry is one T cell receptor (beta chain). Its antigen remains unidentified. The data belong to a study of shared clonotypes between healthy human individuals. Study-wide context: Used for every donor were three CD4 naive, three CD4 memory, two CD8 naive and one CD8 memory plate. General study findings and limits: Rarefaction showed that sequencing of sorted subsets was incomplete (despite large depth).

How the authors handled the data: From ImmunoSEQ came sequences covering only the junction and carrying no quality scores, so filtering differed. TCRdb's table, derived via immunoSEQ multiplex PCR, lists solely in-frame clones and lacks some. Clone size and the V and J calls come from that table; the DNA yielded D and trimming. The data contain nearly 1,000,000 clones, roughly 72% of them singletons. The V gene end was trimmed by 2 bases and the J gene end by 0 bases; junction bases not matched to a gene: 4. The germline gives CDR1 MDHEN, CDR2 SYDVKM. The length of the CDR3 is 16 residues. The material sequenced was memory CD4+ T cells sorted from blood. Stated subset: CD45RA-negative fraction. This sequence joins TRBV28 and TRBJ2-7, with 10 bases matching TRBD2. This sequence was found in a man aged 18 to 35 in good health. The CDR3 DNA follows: TGTGCCAGCAGTTTAGTTATAGCGGGGGGCTCCTACGAGCAGTACTTC. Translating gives CASSLVIAGGSYEQYF.